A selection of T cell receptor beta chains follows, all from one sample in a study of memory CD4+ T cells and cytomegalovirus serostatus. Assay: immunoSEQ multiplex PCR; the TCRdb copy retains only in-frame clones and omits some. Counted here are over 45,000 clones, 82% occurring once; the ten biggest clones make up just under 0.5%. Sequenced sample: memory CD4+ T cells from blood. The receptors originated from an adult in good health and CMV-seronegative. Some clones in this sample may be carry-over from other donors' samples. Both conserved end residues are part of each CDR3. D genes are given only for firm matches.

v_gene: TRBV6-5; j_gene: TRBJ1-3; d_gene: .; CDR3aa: CASSYSSARGNTIYF
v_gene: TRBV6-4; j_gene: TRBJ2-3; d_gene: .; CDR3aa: CASSETVTDTQYF
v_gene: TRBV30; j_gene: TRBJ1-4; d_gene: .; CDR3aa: CAWRDPLTGPNEKLFF
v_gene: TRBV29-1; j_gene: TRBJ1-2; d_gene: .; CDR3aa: CSVESRDGAYGYTF
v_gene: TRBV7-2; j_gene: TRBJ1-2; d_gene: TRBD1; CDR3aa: CASSFGRGLDGYTF
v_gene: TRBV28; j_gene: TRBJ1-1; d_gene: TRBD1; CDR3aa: CASIERTGFLNTEAFF
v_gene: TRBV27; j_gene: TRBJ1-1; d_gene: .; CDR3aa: CASSLLTLSTGSTEAFF
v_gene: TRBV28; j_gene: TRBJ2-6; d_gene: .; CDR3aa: CASSFWSGANVLTF
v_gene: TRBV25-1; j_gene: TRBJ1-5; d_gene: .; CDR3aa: CASDSQPQHF
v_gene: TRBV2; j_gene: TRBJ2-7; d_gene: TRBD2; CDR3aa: CASSTLAGGAGEQYF
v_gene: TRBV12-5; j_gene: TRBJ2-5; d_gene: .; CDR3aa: CASGFIGTPTQYF
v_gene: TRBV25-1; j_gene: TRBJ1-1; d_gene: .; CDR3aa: CASSESRQPEAFF
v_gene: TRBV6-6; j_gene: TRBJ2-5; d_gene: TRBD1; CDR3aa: CASSPRTGHQETQYF
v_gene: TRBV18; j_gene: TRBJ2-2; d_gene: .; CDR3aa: CASSPQGAGELFF
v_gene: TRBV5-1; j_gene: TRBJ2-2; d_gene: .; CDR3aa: CASTREPNTGELFF
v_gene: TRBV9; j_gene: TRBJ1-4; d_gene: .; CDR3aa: CASSVSPGVGNEKLFF
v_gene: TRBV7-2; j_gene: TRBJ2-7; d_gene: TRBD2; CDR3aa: CASSPASGNYYEQYF
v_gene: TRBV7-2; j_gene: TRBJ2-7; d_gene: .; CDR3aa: CASSLSSTSYEQYF
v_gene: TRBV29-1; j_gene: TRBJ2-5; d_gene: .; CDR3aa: CSVGTGEETQYF
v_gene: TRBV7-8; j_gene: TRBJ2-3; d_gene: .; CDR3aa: CASTPAPPGWPRTGTDTQYF
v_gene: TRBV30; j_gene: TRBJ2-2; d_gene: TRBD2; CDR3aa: CAWTTSGLTGELFF
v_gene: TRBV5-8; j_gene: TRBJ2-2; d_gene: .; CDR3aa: CASSSMGGSHGELFF
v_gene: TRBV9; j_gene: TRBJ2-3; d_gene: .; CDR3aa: CASSVENPSTDTQYF
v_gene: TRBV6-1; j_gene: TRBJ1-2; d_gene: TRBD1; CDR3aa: CASRFTGENYGYTF
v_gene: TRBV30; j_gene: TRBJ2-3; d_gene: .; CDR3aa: CACPRGGVTDTQYF
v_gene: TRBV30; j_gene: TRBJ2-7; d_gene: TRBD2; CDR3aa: CAWSLGLAGGPDEQYF
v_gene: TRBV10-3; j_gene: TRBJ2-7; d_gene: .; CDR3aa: CAISAGSYEQYF
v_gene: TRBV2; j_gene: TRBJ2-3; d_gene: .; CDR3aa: CASSRLETDTQYF
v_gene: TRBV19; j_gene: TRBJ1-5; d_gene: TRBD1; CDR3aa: CASSPQDRGYNQPQHF
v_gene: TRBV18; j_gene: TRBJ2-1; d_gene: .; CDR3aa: CASSRPSLDEQFF
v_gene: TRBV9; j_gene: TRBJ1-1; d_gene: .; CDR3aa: CASSVLGNTEAFF
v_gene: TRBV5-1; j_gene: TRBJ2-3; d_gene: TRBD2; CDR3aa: CASKSLAGSPDTQYF
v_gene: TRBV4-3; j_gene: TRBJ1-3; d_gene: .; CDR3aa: CASSQDPGPGNTIYF
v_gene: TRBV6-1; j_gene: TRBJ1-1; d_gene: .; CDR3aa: CASSEGGNTEAFF
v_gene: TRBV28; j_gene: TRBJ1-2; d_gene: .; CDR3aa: CASAGGGAGGYTF
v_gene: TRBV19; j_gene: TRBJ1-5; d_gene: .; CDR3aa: CASSLETGRKNQPQHF
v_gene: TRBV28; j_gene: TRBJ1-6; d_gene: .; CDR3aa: CASRPPVQGNSPLHF
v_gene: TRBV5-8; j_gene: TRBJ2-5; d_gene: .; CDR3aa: CASSFGLNQETQYF
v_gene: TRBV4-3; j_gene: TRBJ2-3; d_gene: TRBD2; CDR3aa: CASSQQREGTDTQYF
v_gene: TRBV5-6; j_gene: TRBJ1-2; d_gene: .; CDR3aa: CASSLFGPSNYGYTF
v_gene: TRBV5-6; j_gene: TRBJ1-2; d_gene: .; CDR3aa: CASSIRTNYGYTF
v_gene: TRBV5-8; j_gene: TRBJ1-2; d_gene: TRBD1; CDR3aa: CASSLGGRGQYGYTF
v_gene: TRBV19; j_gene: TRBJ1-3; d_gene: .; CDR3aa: CASSIAVTSGNTIYF
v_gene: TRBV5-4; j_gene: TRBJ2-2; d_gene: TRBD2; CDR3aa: CASSFTSGANTGELFF
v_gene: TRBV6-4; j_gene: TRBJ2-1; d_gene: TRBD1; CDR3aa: CASRTGNRAYEQFF
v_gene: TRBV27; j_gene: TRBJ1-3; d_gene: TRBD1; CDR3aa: CASSLSGTGPGNTIYF
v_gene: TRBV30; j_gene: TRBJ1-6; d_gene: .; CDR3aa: CAWSTGGDSPLHF
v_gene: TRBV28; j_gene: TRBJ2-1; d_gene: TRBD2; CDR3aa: CASSLLIGGSYNEQFF
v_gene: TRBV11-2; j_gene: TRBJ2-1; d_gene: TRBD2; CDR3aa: CASRGMGTTNNEQFF
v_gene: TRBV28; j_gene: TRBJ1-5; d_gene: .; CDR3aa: CASSSLLRGSNQPQHF
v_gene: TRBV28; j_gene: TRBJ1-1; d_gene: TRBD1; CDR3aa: CASSTGGTGNTEAFF
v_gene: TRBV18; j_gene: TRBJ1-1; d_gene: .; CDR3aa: CASSPQKLNTEAFF
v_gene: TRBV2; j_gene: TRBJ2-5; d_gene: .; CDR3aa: CASNPPNVVETQYF
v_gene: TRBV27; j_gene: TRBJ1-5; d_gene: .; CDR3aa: CASSLRRNQPQHF